These 3 T cell receptor beta chains originate from one sample sequenced in a study of siplizumab effects on memory and regulatory T cells (dated by TCRdb to between 2017 and 2020). Library preparation used the immunoSEQ multiplex PCR assay. The immuneACCESS repertoire file appears here via TCRdb, limited to in-frame rearrangements. These files lack a portion of the clones; in checked studies, under half of the deficit traces to unresolved V genes, and the cause of the others is not known. Within this sample are 90,000 to 120,000 clones, with roughly 94% of them counted one time only. Approximately 0.66% of the sample is taken by the ten largest. Sequencing was done on a sample of Tregs sorted from blood. The receptors shown here come from a human donor in good health.

This chain links TRBV30 with TRBJ1-1, with a possible D match to TRBD1 (6 bases). Germline values: CDR1 GTSNPN, CDR2 SVGIG (reference sequence). This CDR3 is built from 14 residues. V lost 0 bases to trimming and J lost 2 bases, with 10 bases between them. The CDR3 region is CAWSVRGANTEAFF. Here the CDR3 DNA reads TGTGCCTGGAGTGTCCGGGGGGCAAACACTGAAGCTTTCTTT.

The chain combines TRBV5-1 with TRBJ1-1, with TRBD1 as a possible D gene (5 bases). Looked up from germline, CDR1 is SGHRS and CDR2 is YFSETQ. The CDR3 sequence is 15 residues long. V lost 1 base and J 6 bases, leaving 16 bases between the germline ends. CDR3 protein: CASSLKVGVRAEAFF. Here the CDR3 DNA reads TGCGCCAGCAGCTTGAAGGTAGGGGTAAGGGCTGAAGCTTTCTTT.

This sequence joins TRBV7-8 and TRBJ2-1, with 7 bases aligning to TRBD2. Germline V CDR1 and CDR2: SGHVS, FQNEAQ. This CDR3 contains 13 residues. J gave up 12 bases and V 1 base, and 6 bases lay outside the gene matches. DNA for the CDR3: TGTGCCAGCAGCTTAGGGGCTAGCGGCGGGCAGTTCTTC. This translates into CASSLGASGGQFF.